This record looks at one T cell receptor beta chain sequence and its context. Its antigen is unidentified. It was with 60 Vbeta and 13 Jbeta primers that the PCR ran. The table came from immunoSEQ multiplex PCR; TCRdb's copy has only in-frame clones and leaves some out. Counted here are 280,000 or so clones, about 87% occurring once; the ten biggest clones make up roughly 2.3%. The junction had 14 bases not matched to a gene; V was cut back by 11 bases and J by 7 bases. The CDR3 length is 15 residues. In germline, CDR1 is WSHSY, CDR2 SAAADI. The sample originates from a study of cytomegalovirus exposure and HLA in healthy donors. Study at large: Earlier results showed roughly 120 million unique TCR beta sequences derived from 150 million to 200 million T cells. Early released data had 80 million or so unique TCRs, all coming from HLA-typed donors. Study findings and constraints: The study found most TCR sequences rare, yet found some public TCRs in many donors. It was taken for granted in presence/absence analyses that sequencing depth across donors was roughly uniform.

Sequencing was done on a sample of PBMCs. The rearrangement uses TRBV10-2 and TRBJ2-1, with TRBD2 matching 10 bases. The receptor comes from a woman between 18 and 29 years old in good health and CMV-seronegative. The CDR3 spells CASLDPGLARNEQFF. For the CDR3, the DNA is TGCGCCTCCTTGGACCCGGGACTAGCGCGAAATGAGCAGTTCTTC.